This T cell receptor (beta chain) was sequenced for a study of identical twins. Findings of the study overall: Cross-sectional statistical analysis was relied on for the conclusions, without the same donors being followed. Models came in too low on out-of-frame TCR alpha sharing in monozygotic twins.

Deletions cut 2 bases from V and 4 bases from J, with 26 bases between. Germline lookup yields CDR1 DFQATT and CDR2 SNEGSKA (reference sequence). The CDR3 extends over 19 amino acids. This clonotype has a count of ten or more. Its antigen is undetermined. TCRdb processed the 5' RACE reads anew with MiXCR; each CDR3 protein has one entry. The data hold roughly 290,000 distinct CDR3 sequences, with nearly 9.5% observed a single time. These records were also assigned to another study, of yellow fever vaccine responses in identical twins.

The receptor was derived from a young woman in good health. The V and J genes are TRBV20-1 and TRBJ2-2, with D possibly TRBD1 on 5 matching bases. Sequencing used CD8+ T cells sorted from blood. This chain's CDR3 is CSARSIGHHQEQLTGELFF. CDR3 sequence (DNA): TGCAGTGCTAGATCGATAGGACACCACCAAGAGCAACTCACCGGGGAGCTGTTTTTT.